These T cell receptor beta chains were read from a single sample in a study of blood T cell repertoires in COVID-19. The table came from immunoSEQ multiplex PCR; TCRdb's copy has only in-frame clones and leaves some out. This sample has some 260,000 clones, with just under 85% found just once. Sequencing was carried out using peripheral blood. These receptors were obtained from a man aged 80 or over with acute or convalescent COVID-19. CDR3s include the opening cysteine and the closing phenylalanine or tryptophan. Fields, in order: clone size, J gene, D gene, V gene, CDR3 protein, CDR3 DNA. A D gene is named only where the DNA matches it firmly. The size of a clone is reported for some rows only, either as once, few or many, or as a class for expanded clones.

size: NA
J: TRBJ2-1
D: TRBD1
V: TRBV2
CDR3: CASSARVPGQGNNEQFF
DNA: TGTGCCAGCAGTGCAAGGGTTCCGGGACAGGGCAACAATGAGCAGTTCTTC

size: NA
J: TRBJ1-1
D: TRBD1
V: TRBV28
CDR3: CASSPRTGPNTEAFF
DNA: TGTGCCAGCAGCCCCCGGACAGGCCCGAACACTGAAGCTTTCTTT

size: NA
J: TRBJ2-1
D: TRBD2
V: TRBV6-6
CDR3: CASSYSGGRANEQFF
DNA: TGTGCCAGCAGTTACTCCGGCGGGAGGGCCAATGAGCAGTTCTTC

size: NA
J: TRBJ1-5
D: NA
V: TRBV11-2
CDR3: CASSTGGVGNQPQHF
DNA: TGTGCCAGCAGCACCGGAGGGGTCGGCAATCAGCCCCAGCATTTT

size: NA
J: TRBJ2-3
D: TRBD2
V: TRBV14
CDR3: CASSLRTSGRGDTQYF
DNA: TGTGCCAGCAGCCTCCGGACTAGCGGGAGAGGAGATACGCAGTATTTT

size: NA
J: TRBJ2-7
D: NA
V: TRBV29-1
CDR3: CSVGEGPTYEQYF
DNA: TGCAGCGTTGGTGAGGGCCCGACCTACGAGCAGTACTTC

size: NA
J: TRBJ2-5
D: NA
V: TRBV10-3
CDR3: CAISETRQETQYF
DNA: TGTGCCATCAGTGAAACTAGACAAGAGACCCAGTACTTC

size: NA
J: TRBJ2-2
D: TRBD2
V: TRBV6-5
CDR3: CASSYGGGGFTGELFF
DNA: TGTGCCAGCAGTTACGGCGGGGGAGGTTTCACCGGGGAGCTGTTTTTT

size: NA
J: TRBJ1-4
D: TRBD1
V: TRBV6-5
CDR3: CASSYSRGQGEKLFF
DNA: TGTGCCAGCAGTTACTCCAGGGGGCAGGGTGAAAAACTGTTTTTT

size: NA
J: TRBJ2-3
D: NA
V: TRBV4-1
CDR3: CASSQGETSMITDTQYF
DNA: TGCGCCAGCAGCCAAGGGGAGACTTCAATGATCACAGATACGCAGTATTTT

size: NA
J: TRBJ2-2
D: NA
V: TRBV21-1
CDR3: CASSNVNGGDNGELFF
DNA: TGTGCCAGCAGCAATGTGAACGGGGGGGACAACGGGGAGCTGTTTTTT

size: NA
J: TRBJ2-2
D: TRBD2
V: TRBV5-1
CDR3: CASSFYGGTGELFF
DNA: TGCGCCAGCAGCTTCTACGGGGGGACCGGGGAGCTGTTTTTT

size: once
J: TRBJ2-1
D: NA
V: TRBV5-4
CDR3: CASSWTGGRLYNEQFF
DNA: TGTGCCAGCAGCTGGACCGGAGGCAGGCTATACAATGAGCAGTTCTTC

size: few
J: TRBJ2-1
D: TRBD1
V: TRBV6-4
CDR3: CASRQGASHNEQFF
DNA: TGTGCCAGCAGACAGGGGGCGAGCCACAATGAGCAGTTCTTC

size: NA
J: TRBJ2-7
D: TRBD1
V: TRBV27
CDR3: CASSSYQGASYEQYF
DNA: TGTGCCAGCAGTTCTTATCAGGGGGCCTCCTACGAGCAGTACTTC

size: NA
J: TRBJ2-2
D: NA
V: TRBV24-1
CDR3: CATQTASNTGELFF
DNA: TGTGCCACCCAGACAGCATCGAACACCGGGGAGCTGTTTTTT

size: NA
J: TRBJ1-1
D: NA
V: TRBV18
CDR3: CASSRYDSEAFF
DNA: TGTGCCAGCTCACGGTACGACAGTGAAGCTTTCTTT

size: NA
J: TRBJ2-2
D: NA
V: TRBV7-6
CDR3: CASSLDNMRVRELFF
DNA: TGTGCCAGCAGCTTAGATAACATGAGGGTCCGGGAGCTGTTTTTT

size: NA
J: TRBJ2-7
D: NA
V: TRBV25-1
CDR3: CASSEYEFPYEQYF
DNA: TGTGCCAGCAGTGAATACGAGTTCCCCTACGAGCAGTACTTC

size: NA
J: TRBJ2-7
D: TRBD1
V: TRBV5-1
CDR3: CASSPRTGTGLYEQYF
DNA: TGCGCCAGCAGCCCTCGTACCGGGACAGGCCTTTACGAGCAGTACTTC

size: NA
J: TRBJ2-1
D: TRBD1
V: TRBV7-3
CDR3: CASSTSQGSYNEQFF
DNA: TGTGCCAGCAGCACGTCACAGGGGTCCTACAATGAGCAGTTCTTC

size: once
J: TRBJ2-7
D: TRBD2
V: TRBV5-1
CDR3: CASSLSASGVYEQYF
DNA: TGCGCCAGCAGCTTGTCGGCTAGCGGGGTATACGAGCAGTACTTC

size: NA
J: TRBJ1-1
D: TRBD1
V: TRBV4-1
CDR3: CASSQGGDSIRLNTEAFF
DNA: TGCGCCAGCAGCCAGGGCGGGGACAGCATAAGATTGAACACTGAAGCTTTCTTT

size: NA
J: TRBJ1-6
D: NA
V: TRBV6-2/TRBV6-3
CDR3: CASSRQGYTNSPLHF
DNA: TGTGCCAGCAGCCGCCAGGGGTACACTAATTCACCCCTCCACTTT

size: NA
J: TRBJ1-6
D: TRBD1
V: TRBV7-9
CDR3: CASRVSGGGGNSPLHF
DNA: TGTGCCAGCAGAGTTTCAGGGGGCGGAGGCAATTCACCCCTCCACTTT

size: NA
J: TRBJ2-1
D: NA
V: TRBV24-1
CDR3: CATSDPGPEQFF
DNA: TGTGCCACCAGTGATCCAGGGCCTGAGCAGTTCTTC

size: few
J: TRBJ1-4
D: TRBD1
V: TRBV18
CDR3: CASSPPGQINEKLFF
DNA: TGTGCCAGCTCACCGCCGGGACAGATTAATGAAAAACTGTTTTTT

size: NA
J: TRBJ2-3
D: NA
V: TRBV6-5
CDR3: CASTYSRAGATDTQYF
DNA: TGTGCCAGCACCTACTCTCGGGCGGGGGCCACAGATACGCAGTATTTT

size: once
J: TRBJ1-1
D: NA
V: TRBV7-2
CDR3: CASSRGGRGEMNTEAFF
DNA: TGTGCCAGCAGCCGGGGGGGAAGGGGAGAGATGAACACTGAAGCTTTCTTT

size: NA
J: TRBJ2-1
D: NA
V: TRBV5-1
CDR3: CASSSGDRSYNEQFF
DNA: TGCGCCAGCAGCTCGGGGGACCGCTCCTACAATGAGCAGTTCTTC

size: NA
J: TRBJ2-1
D: TRBD2
V: TRBV18
CDR3: CASSPGLAGVSYNEQFF
DNA: TGTGCCAGCTCACCGGGACTAGCGGGAGTGTCCTACAATGAGCAGTTCTTC

size: NA
J: TRBJ2-1
D: NA
V: TRBV27
CDR3: CASISTRRGGIYNEQFF
DNA: TGTGCCAGCATTTCTACCCGAAGGGGGGGGATTTACAATGAGCAGTTCTTC

size: NA
J: TRBJ2-1
D: NA
V: TRBV24-1
CDR3: CATSDGGIYNEQFF
DNA: TGTGCCACCAGTGATGGGGGGATCTACAATGAGCAGTTCTTC

size: NA
J: TRBJ1-2
D: TRBD1
V: TRBV19
CDR3: CASSLGQGANYGYTF
DNA: TGTGCCAGTAGTCTCGGACAGGGAGCTAACTATGGCTACACCTTC

size: NA
J: TRBJ1-1
D: NA
V: TRBV10-3
CDR3: CAISRRVDTEAFF
DNA: TGTGCCATCAGCCGGAGGGTTGACACTGAAGCTTTCTTT

size: NA
J: TRBJ2-7
D: NA
V: TRBV28
CDR3: CASSLWTGEGYEQYF
DNA: TGTGCCAGCAGTTTATGGACAGGGGAGGGCTACGAGCAGTACTTC

size: NA
J: TRBJ1-4
D: NA
V: TRBV9
CDR3: CASSVEPRNEKLFF
DNA: TGTGCCAGCAGCGTAGAACCCCGGAATGAAAAACTGTTTTTT

size: once
J: TRBJ1-3
D: NA
V: TRBV18
CDR3: CASSPTSGNTIYF
DNA: TGTGCCAGCTCACCTACATCTGGAAACACCATATATTTT

size: NA
J: TRBJ2-5
D: NA
V: TRBV2
CDR3: CASTGGLQETQYF
DNA: TGTGCCAGCACCGGGGGGCTACAAGAGACCCAGTACTTC

size: NA
J: TRBJ1-2
D: NA
V: TRBV28
CDR3: CASSSPLGTAGYTF
DNA: TGTGCCAGCAGTTCCCCCCTCGGGACTGCCGGCTACACCTTC

size: NA
J: TRBJ1-3
D: TRBD1
V: TRBV18
CDR3: CASSPPQGGNTIYF
DNA: TGTGCCAGCTCACCACCACAGGGGGGAAACACCATATATTTT

size: NA
J: TRBJ2-3
D: TRBD1
V: TRBV6-5
CDR3: CASSYTGTGKSDTQYF
DNA: TGTGCCAGCAGTTACACCGGGACAGGGAAGTCGGATACGCAGTATTTT

size: few
J: TRBJ1-2
D: NA
V: TRBV9
CDR3: CASSARSMINYGYTF
DNA: TGTGCCAGCAGCGCCCGTTCTATGATTAACTATGGCTACACCTTC

size: NA
J: TRBJ2-7
D: TRBD2
V: TRBV27
CDR3: CASSPLAGPYEQYF
DNA: TGTGCCAGCAGTCCTTTAGCGGGACCCTACGAGCAGTACTTC

size: NA
J: TRBJ1-3
D: NA
V: TRBV5-1
CDR3: CASSVGQVSGNTIYF
DNA: TGCGCCAGCAGCGTAGGACAAGTATCGGGAAACACCATATATTTT

size: NA
J: TRBJ2-1
D: NA
V: TRBV5-6
CDR3: CASCRPQDDEQFF
DNA: TGTGCCAGCTGCCGGCCCCAGGATGATGAGCAGTTCTTC

size: NA
J: TRBJ2-7
D: NA
V: TRBV11-3
CDR3: CASSPSGGPYEQYF
DNA: TGTGCCAGCAGCCCATCCGGGGGTCCCTACGAGCAGTACTTC

size: NA
J: TRBJ1-5
D: NA
V: TRBV2
CDR3: CASRYDQDQPQHF
DNA: TGTGCCAGCAGGTACGACCAGGATCAGCCCCAGCATTTT

size: NA
J: TRBJ1-4
D: NA
V: TRBV6-5
CDR3: CASSREGSVEKLFF
DNA: TGTGCCAGCAGCCGGGAGGGCTCGGTTGAAAAACTGTTTTTT

size: few
J: TRBJ1-1
D: TRBD1
V: TRBV9
CDR3: CASSGPWTGVRF
DNA: TGTGCCAGCAGCGGCCCGTGGACAGGGGTCCGATTT

size: NA
J: TRBJ2-7
D: NA
V: TRBV7-9
CDR3: CASSKGPGEEQYF
DNA: TGTGCCAGCAGCAAGGGACCGGGGGAGGAGCAGTACTTC

size: NA
J: TRBJ1-2
D: NA
V: TRBV20-1
CDR3: CSAPRGYGYTF
DNA: TGCAGTGCCCCTAGGGGCTATGGCTACACCTTC

size: NA
J: TRBJ2-4
D: NA
V: TRBV12-3/TRBV12-4
CDR3: CASSRPNGGIQYF
DNA: TGTGCCAGCAGCAGACCCAACGGGGGCATTCAGTACTTC